A single sample is the source of the 24 T cell receptor beta chains below, sequenced in a study of regulatory T cells in long-lasting Graves disease. The time point was: newly diagnosed GD, antithyroid drugs for less than 3 months. PBMCs were the source of the RNA used for TCR sequencing. For TCR beta, libraries came from iRepertoire HTBI primers and Arm-PCR of CDR3 regions. TCRdb used MiXCR to reprocess the multiplex PCR reads, holding one entry per CDR3 protein. The sample shows about 530,000 distinct CDR3 sequences, about 16% of them seen only once. The sample was also linked to a second study, of T cells in Graves' hyperthyroidism and ophthalmopathy.

This specimen consisted of peripheral blood mononuclear cells (PBMCs), obtained at new diagnosis, from a patient treated with antithyroid drugs. These receptors came from a woman aged 40-65 years with Graves disease.

This clonotype was recorded many times. The chain combines TRBV7-3 with TRBJ2-3, with 7 bases fitting TRBD2. The V and J ends lost 5 bases and 0 bases, in that order; junction bases with no gene match: 11. Germline CDR1 is SGHTA and CDR2 is FQGTGA. This CDR3 contains 17 residues. CDR3 amino acids: CASSQRLADPSTDTQYF. CDR3 DNA sequence: TGTGCCAGCAGCCAAAGGCTAGCGGACCCTAGCACAGATACGCAGTATTTT.

This clonotype was counted ten times or more. This chain connects TRBV19 to TRBJ1-6; 12 positions agree with TRBD1. Germline V CDR1 and CDR2: LNHDA, SQIVND (reference sequence). The CDR3 extends over 17 amino acids. V dropped 5 bases and J dropped 9; count of bases not matched to a gene: 11. CDR3: CASSFFWDRGRGSPLHF. DNA of the CDR3: TGTGCCAGTAGTTTCTTCTGGGACAGGGGGCGCGGTTCACCCCTCCACTTT.

On this clonotype itself: It may be a read error: a sequence one base away is much more abundant. V and J are TRBV28 and TRBJ2-2; a possible D gene is TRBD2 (5 bases). Germline V gene data show CDR1 as MDHEN and CDR2 as SYDVKM. CDR3 length: 17 residues. DNA of the CDR3: TGTGCCAGCAGTTTTTATTTTGTCTTCGGGATCACCGAGGAGCTGTTTTTT. It is translated as CASSFYFVFGITEELFF.

Ten or more counts support this clonotype. The J gene is TRBJ2-3, the V gene TRBV10-3, with D perhaps matching TRBD2 (6 bases). Trimming cost V 10 bases and J 2 bases, with 16 bases left between them. This CDR3 is built from 14 residues. Germline CDR1 is ENHRY and CDR2 is SYGVKD. CDR3 in amino acids: CATYFGGTTDTQYF. CDR3 DNA sequence: TGTGCCACTTACTTCGGCGGGACCACAGATACGCAGTATTTT.

The rearrangement joins TRBV20-1 to TRBJ2-7; TRBD1 matches 11 bases. The CDR3 sequence is 14 residues long. Germline CDR1 reads DFQATT; CDR2 reads SNEGSKA (reference sequence). With V trimmed by 5 bases and J by 2 bases, 5 bases remained unmatched. Here the CDR3 reads CSAQRTGGTYEQYF. The DNA of the CDR3 is TGCAGTGCTCAAAGGACAGGGGGCACCTACGAGCAGTACTTC.

The rearrangement uses TRBV4-1 and TRBJ1-3; a possible D gene is TRBD1 (6 bases). This CDR3 comprises 15 residues. Germline CDR1 and CDR2: MGHRA and YSYEKL. V lost 4 bases, J lost 0 bases, and 10 bases lay in between. Here the CDR3 reads CASSPQGISGNTIYF. The CDR3, as DNA: TGCGCCAGCAGCCCCCAGGGGATCTCTGGAAACACCATATATTTT.

The chain uses TRBV3-1 and TRBJ2-2, with D maybe TRBD2 (6 bases). V lost 1 base and J lost 7, with 13 bases in between. This CDR3 is built from 15 residues. Looked up from germline, CDR1 is LGHDT and CDR2 is YNNKEL (reference sequence). The DNA for the CDR3 is TGTGCCAGCAGCCAAGCCGGGGGTCGGAGCGGGGAGCTGTTTTTT. Translation: CASSQAGGRSGELFF.

This clonotype was detected many times. The rearrangement joins TRBV3-1 to TRBJ1-5, with D unclear. This CDR3 has 14 amino acids. V gave up 1 base and J gave up 4 bases, with 8 bases separating them. CDR1 LGHDT and CDR2 YNNKEL come from the germline V gene (reference sequence). CDR3 DNA: TGTGCCAGCAGCCAAGGCGTAGGGAATCAGCCCCAGCATTTT. Protein: CASSQGVGNQPQHF.

This clonotype was seen many times. The chain uses TRBV20-1 and TRBJ2-1; 10 bases are shared with TRBD2. CDR3 length: 15 residues. V was clipped by 6 bases and J by 4 bases; unmatched bases: 9. Germline V lookup: CDR1 DFQATT, CDR2 SNEGSKA (reference sequence). CDR3 loop: CSAKPRLAGYNEQFF. Written as DNA, the CDR3 is TGCAGTGCCAAGCCTAGACTAGCGGGTTACAATGAGCAGTTCTTC.

The chain recombines TRBV2 with TRBJ1-1; possible D gene TRBD1, 5 bases. The germline gives CDR1 SNHLY, CDR2 FYNNEI. V was trimmed by 5 bases and J by 9 bases, leaving 13 bases between them. The CDR3 extends over 12 amino acids. The CDR3 DNA reads TGTGCCAGCAGTCTAGGGACCCCTAAAGCTTTCTTT. It codes for CASSLGTPKAFF.

This clonotype came up a few times. This could be a read error, since a much larger clone is one nucleotide away. V and J are TRBV20-1 and TRBJ2-7; maybe TRBD2 (6 bases). The CDR3 loop spans 14 amino acids. Per the germline V gene, CDR1 is DFQATT and CDR2 is SNEGSKA (reference sequence). V lost 8 bases, J lost 2 bases, and 19 bases lay in between. The CDR3 DNA is TGCAGTCTCGGAGGGACGGGAAGCACCTACGAGCAGTACTTC. It is translated as CSLGGTGSTYEQYF.

This clonotype was found many times. The chain is built from TRBV20-1 and TRBJ2-7; D is ambiguous. V was trimmed by 5 bases and J by 2 bases, leaving 7 bases between them. CDR1 and CDR2 from the germline V gene are DFQATT and SNEGSKA (reference sequence). The CDR3 has 11 amino acids. The CDR3 spells CSAPLAYEQYF. CDR3 sequence (DNA): TGCAGTGCTCCCCTAGCCTACGAGCAGTACTTC.

This clonotype was counted many times. This chain connects TRBV6-1 to TRBJ1-1; possibly TRBD1 for D (5 bases). Germline assignment: CDR1 MNHNS and CDR2 SASEGT. Between the trimmed V and J ends, which lost 6 bases and 3 bases, there was a span of 20 bases. This CDR3 has 16 residues. CDR3 residues: CASRRWTTGLDTEAFF. As DNA, the CDR3 is TGTGCCAGCAGACGCTGGACCACAGGCCTTGACACTGAAGCTTTCTTT.

This CDR3 reads CASIPASGGNEQFF. In DNA form, the CDR3 reads TGTGCCAGCATCCCCGCTAGCGGGGGGAATGAGCAGTTCTTC. The chain employs TRBV6-2 or TRBV6-3 and TRBJ2-1; 11 bases agree with TRBD2. The ends lost 7 bases at V and 7 bases at J; junction bases unmatched: 6. The CDR3 contains 14 residues. Germline values: CDR1 MNHEY, CDR2 SVGEGT.

The chain uses TRBV19 and TRBJ1-3, with a tentative D call TRBD1 (5 bases). Trimming took 6 bases from V and 2 from J, leaving 11 bases between them. The CDR3 is 14 residues long. Germline V gene lookup returns CDR1 LNHDA and CDR2 SQIVND (reference sequence). The CDR3: CASRPRETGNTIYF. DNA for the CDR3: TGTGCCAGTAGACCCAGGGAGACTGGAAACACCATATATTTT. Using reference TRBV19 and TRBJ1-3 for the parts outside the CDR3, the full variable domain is DGGITQSPKYLFRKEGQNVTLSCEQNLNHDAMYWYRQDPGQGLRLIYYSQIVNDFQKGDIAEGYSVSREKKESFPLTVTSAQKNPTAFYLCASRPRETGNTIYFGEGSWLTVV.

This clonotype was recorded many times. The chain combines TRBV20-1 with TRBJ2-1, with 8 bases identical to TRBD2. Germline trimming cut 2 bases from V and 7 bases from J; bases unmatched to any gene: 13. This CDR3 contains 16 residues. Germline V gives CDR1 DFQATT, CDR2 SNEGSKA (reference sequence). CDR3 residues: CSARPPGTRDSNEQFF. Here the CDR3 DNA reads TGCAGTGCTAGACCCCCCGGGACTAGGGATAGTAATGAGCAGTTCTTC.

At least ten counts were recorded for this clonotype. The chain is built from TRBV2 and TRBJ1-2; no firm D call. This CDR3 spans 15 amino acids. CDR1 is SNHLY, CDR2 FYNNEI, per germline. The V gene lost 5 bases and the J gene lost 0 bases, with 13 bases spanning the gap. The CDR3 loop reads CASSFFGQANYGYTF. The CDR3 nucleotides are TGTGCCAGCAGTTTCTTTGGCCAAGCTAACTATGGCTACACCTTC. The whole variable domain, remainder taken from reference TRBV2 and TRBJ1-2, is EPEVTQTPSHQVTQMGQEVILRCVPISNHLYFYWYRQILGQKVEFLVSFYNNEISEKSEIFDDQFSVERPDGSNFTLKIRSTKLEDSAMYFCASSFFGQANYGYTFGSGTRLTVV.

A few counts support this clonotype. DNA of the CDR3: TGTGCCAGCAGTTTAGCATCCGGGAAGAAGGTTAGCTCTGGGGCCAACGTCCTGACTTTC. Translation gives CASSLASGKKVSSGANVLTF. The rearrangement joins TRBV12-3 or TRBV12-4 to TRBJ2-6, with D possibly being TRBD2 (5 bases). Trimming shortened V by 0 bases and J by 0 bases, and 18 bases separated the two germline ends. There are 20 residues in the CDR3.

Worth noting for this clonotype: Just one base apart from a much larger clone, this may be a read error. This chain links TRBV7-2 with TRBJ2-1, with D tentatively TRBD1 (6 bases). The end of the DNA fits TRBJ1-2 better, so the J call may be wrong. The CDR3 is 14 amino acids. Germline CDR1 reads SGHTA; CDR2 reads FQGNSA. DNA of the CDR3: TGTGCCAGCAGACCTGCTGGACAGTACTATAGCTACACCTTC. Its protein is CASRPAGQYYSYTF.

This clonotype was recorded at least ten times. This chain uses TRBV7-8 with TRBJ1-6, with D unclear. The germline V gene has CDR1 SGHVS and CDR2 FQNEAQ. The CDR3 spans 17 residues. With 1 base removed from V and 8 bases from J, the gap between germline ends came to 18 bases. The CDR3 is CASSLGPYGPRDSPLHF. Here the CDR3 DNA reads TGTGCCAGCAGCTTAGGCCCCTATGGGCCTAGGGATTCACCCCTCCACTTT.

This clonotype came up a few times. V gene TRBV5-1 combines with J gene TRBJ2-2, with a tentative D call TRBD1 (6 bases). The CDR3 is 16 residues long. With 0 bases removed from V and 0 bases from J, the gap between germline ends came to 9 bases. Germline CDR1 and CDR2: SGHRS and YFSETQ. CDR3 sequence: CASSLAGTPNTGELFF. CDR3 DNA: TGCGCCAGCAGCTTGGCCGGGACACCGAACACCGGGGAGCTGTTTTTT.

At least ten counts were recorded for this clonotype. The chain couples TRBV20-1 to TRBJ2-1; 11 bases fit TRBD2. CDR1 is DFQATT, CDR2 SNEGSKA, per germline (reference sequence). Losses at the gene ends were 6 bases for V and 2 bases for J; bases not matched to a gene: 9. The length of the CDR3 is 16 residues. In nucleotides, the CDR3 is TGCAGTGCAATAGCGGGGGGGCCTGTCCCCTACAATGAGCAGTTCTTC. Translating it yields CSAIAGGPVPYNEQFF.

This clonotype was observed at least ten times. V and J are TRBV5-1 and TRBJ1-1; D may be TRBD1 (5 bases). CDR3 size: 14 residues. Trimming removed 2 bases from V and 4 bases from J, with 12 bases in between. Germline values: CDR1 SGHRS, CDR2 YFSETQ. The CDR3, as DNA: TGCGCCAGCAGCTTTGCGGGGGGGAGCACTGAAGCTTTCTTT. Translation gives CASSFAGGSTEAFF.

This clonotype was observed many times. The chain couples TRBV30 to TRBJ1-1; TRBD1 matches at 8 bases. CDR3 length: 12 amino acids. Germline loops: CDR1 GTSNPN, CDR2 SVGIG (reference sequence). Unmatched junction bases numbered 1, after V lost 5 bases and J lost 2 bases. The CDR3 reads CAWDRGNTEAFF. CDR3 sequence (DNA): TGTGCCTGGGACAGGGGTAACACTGAAGCTTTCTTT.